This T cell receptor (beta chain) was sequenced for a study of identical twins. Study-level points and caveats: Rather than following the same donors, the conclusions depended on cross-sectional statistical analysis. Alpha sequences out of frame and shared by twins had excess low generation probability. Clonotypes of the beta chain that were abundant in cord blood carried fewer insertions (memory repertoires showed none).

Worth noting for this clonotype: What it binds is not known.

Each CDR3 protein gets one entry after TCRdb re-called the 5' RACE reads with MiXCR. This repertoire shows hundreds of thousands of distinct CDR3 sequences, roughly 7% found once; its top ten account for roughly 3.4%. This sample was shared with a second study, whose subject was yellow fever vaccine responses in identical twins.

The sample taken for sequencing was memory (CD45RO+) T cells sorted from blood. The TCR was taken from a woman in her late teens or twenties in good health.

Here the CDR3 DNA reads TGTGCCAGCAGCTTAGGGGACAGGGGGCGGTGGTCAAGAGAGCAGTACTTC. Encoded protein: CASSLGDRGRWSREQYF. The chain combines TRBV7-2 with TRBJ2-7; 12 nucleotides agree with TRBD1. J gave up 7 bases and V 1 base, and 11 bases lay outside the gene matches. The germline V gene has CDR1 SGHTA and CDR2 FQGNSA. This CDR3 has 17 amino acids.